These 5 T cell receptor beta chains were all obtained from the same sample, sequenced in a study of T cell changes during pregnancy in multiple sclerosis. Produced via immunoSEQ multiplex PCR; TCRdb's table is partial and in-frame only. This table holds tens of thousands of clones, about 94% found once. The sequenced sample was CD4+ T cells from peripheral blood mononuclear cells, obtained in the first trimester of pregnancy. The receptor source for this set is a female donor with multiple sclerosis, enrolled in a pregnancy study.

The sample holds one count of this clone. DNA for the CDR3: TGTGCCAGCAGTTACTCGAGGACAGGGAGAAATCAGCCCCAGCATTTT. Residues: CASSYSRTGRNQPQHF. The chain carries TRBV6-5 and TRBJ1-5; 8 bases agree with TRBD1. From germline, CDR1 is MNHEY and CDR2 SVGAGI. The CDR3 sequence is 16 residues long. Unmatched junction bases numbered 5, after V lost 0 bases and J lost 4 bases.

This chain joins TRBV7-9 and TRBJ1-3, with D possibly being TRBD1 (5 bases). The CDR3 spans 17 residues. CDR1 and CDR2 (germline): SEHNR, FQNEAQ (reference sequence). V was trimmed by 5 bases and J by 0 bases, leaving 17 bases between them. CDR3 loop: CASSPRGGALSGNTIYF. The CDR3 DNA reads TGTGCCAGCAGCCCGCGGGGGGGAGCTCTCTCTGGAAACACCATATATTTT.

The chain combines TRBV6-6 with TRBJ2-5; the D is unclear. V was trimmed by 2 bases and J by 1 base, leaving 5 bases between them. CDR3 length equals 13 residues. Germline V gene lookup returns CDR1 MNHNY and CDR2 SVGAGI (reference sequence). As DNA, the CDR3 is TGTGCCAGCAGTTACCCACTCCAAGAGACCCAGTACTTC. This encodes CASSYPLQETQYF.

This clone was detected once. V is TRBV6-1 and J is TRBJ2-5; 9 bases align to TRBD2. The J segment lost 5 bases and the V segment lost 10 bases, leaving 8 bases of the junction unmatched. This CDR3 region has 13 residues. Germline V gives CDR1 MNHNS, CDR2 SASEGT. CDR3 in amino acids: CATLSAGGETQYF. In DNA form, the CDR3 reads TGTGCCACGCTATCTGCGGGGGGGGAGACCCAGTACTTC.

The rearrangement links TRBV11-2 to TRBJ1-5; D possibly corresponds to TRBD1 (6 bases). This CDR3 has 14 residues. With 5 bases removed from V and 2 bases from J, the gap between germline ends came to 10 bases. Germline-derived CDR1 and CDR2 are SGHAT and FQNNGV. The CDR3 here is CASSLRTGNQPQHF. In DNA, the CDR3 is TGTGCCAGCAGCCTAAGGACAGGCAATCAGCCCCAGCATTTT.